This passage covers 12 T cell receptor beta chains from one sample sequenced in a study of shared clonotypes between healthy human individuals. The table came from immunoSEQ multiplex PCR; TCRdb's copy has only in-frame clones and leaves some out. The sample includes about 2.3 million clones, approximately 90% of them seen just once. The specimen sequenced was naive CD4+ T cells from PBMCs. Subset defined: CD45RA+ positively selected. The source of these receptors is a man between 18 and 35 years old in good health. Some clones in this sample may be carry-over from other donors' samples.

The chain employs TRBV11-2 and TRBJ2-1; weak D call: TRBD2 (5 bases). The length of the CDR3 is 14 residues. Germline V gene data show CDR1 as SGHAT and CDR2 as FQNNGV. V lost 1 base, J lost 7 bases, and 11 bases lay in between. CDR3 region: CASSLAVGGNEQFF. In nucleotides, the CDR3 is TGTGCCAGCAGCTTAGCGGTTGGCGGGAATGAGCAGTTCTTC.

The rearrangement uses TRBV28 and TRBJ2-7, with TRBD1 matching 8 bases. The germline V gene has CDR1 MDHEN and CDR2 SYDVKM. Trimming cost V 3 bases and J 1 base; bases outside gene matches: 8. This CDR3 has 16 amino acids. The CDR3 DNA is TGTGCCAGCAGTTTCAACCCCCGGACAGGGTCCTACGAGCAGTACTTC. This sequence encodes CASSFNPRTGSYEQYF.

The chain joins TRBV14 to TRBJ2-1; D is ambiguous. Trimming left V 1 base short and J 1 base short, with 11 bases between. The CDR3 has 16 amino acids. Germline CDR1 and CDR2: SGHDN and FVKESK. The CDR3 nucleotides read TGTGCCAGCAGCCAAGTCACGGCGGTATCCTACAATGAGCAGTTCTTC. It specifies CASSQVTAVSYNEQFF.

The chain is built from TRBV4-2 and TRBJ2-7, with 7 bases lining up with TRBD2. Germline V gene lookup returns CDR1 LGHNA and CDR2 YNFKEQ. The V segment lost 3 bases and the J segment 3 bases; nucleotides outside the gene matches: 11. The CDR3 has 16 amino acids. DNA for the CDR3: TGTGCCAGCAGCCAGGATCACAGCGGGGTTAACTACGAGCAGTACTTC. It encodes CASSQDHSGVNYEQYF.

This clone was recorded only once. This chain uses TRBV28 with TRBJ1-2; D is unresolved. The germline V and J ends were trimmed by 2 bases and 7 bases, with 17 bases remaining between them. The germline V gene has CDR1 MDHEN and CDR2 SYDVKM. The CDR3 sequence is 15 residues long. CDR3 sequence: CASSLTGRPGGGYTF. For the CDR3, the DNA is TGTGCCAGCAGTTTAACCGGACGGCCTGGAGGTGGCTACACCTTC.

Concerning this clone itself: Different DNA sequences within this sample yield the same CDR3. This chain connects TRBV28 to TRBJ1-3, with D hard to call. The CDR3 contains 12 residues. Germline V gives CDR1 MDHEN, CDR2 SYDVKM. With 1 base removed from V and 4 bases from J, the gap between germline ends came to 2 bases. The CDR3 DNA sequence: TGTGCCAGCAGTTTATCCGGAAACACCATATATTTT. Protein product: CASSLSGNTIYF.

The V call is TRBV7-9, the J call TRBJ2-7, with D hard to call. Germline lookup yields CDR1 SEHNR and CDR2 FQNEAQ (reference sequence). V lost 5 bases and J lost 6, with 14 bases in between. The CDR3 is made up of 13 amino acids. As DNA, the CDR3 is TGTGCCAGCAGCGCCGGACGGGCCCCCGAGCAGTACTTC. Amino acids: CASSAGRAPEQYF.

This chain connects TRBV5-1 to TRBJ2-1; TRBD2 matches 9 bases. Germline CDR1 reads SGHRS; CDR2 reads YFSETQ. The CDR3 spans 16 residues. Unmatched junction bases numbered 7, after V lost 4 bases and J lost 2 bases. The CDR3 DNA sequence: TGCGCCAGCAGCCTAGACAGCGGGAGGACCTACAATGAGCAGTTCTTC. Its protein is CASSLDSGRTYNEQFF. The full variable domain, with the rest looked up from reference TRBV5-1 and TRBJ2-1, is KAGVTQTPRYLIKTRGQQVTLSCSPISGHRSVSWYQQTPGQGLQFLFEYFSETQRNKGNFPGRFSGRQFSNSRSEMNVSTLELGDSALYLCASSLDSGRTYNEQFFGPGTRLTVL.

The V and J genes are TRBV7-7 and TRBJ2-3; D is possibly TRBD1 (5 bases). The V end lost 5 bases, the J end lost 6 bases, and 12 bases lay between the germline ends. CDR3 length: 13 residues. From germline, CDR1 is SSHAT and CDR2 FNYEAQ (reference sequence). The CDR3: CASSAFGADTQYF. In DNA form, the CDR3 reads TGTGCCAGCAGCGCGTTTGGGGCGGATACGCAGTATTTT.

The J gene is TRBJ1-1, the V gene TRBV2, with TRBD1 identical over 8 bases. The CDR3 covers 14 residues. Germline values: CDR1 SNHLY, CDR2 FYNNEI. The V segment lost 5 bases and the J segment 4 bases; nucleotides outside the gene matches: 6. The CDR3 protein is CASSSTGGSTEAFF. CDR3 nucleotides: TGTGCCAGCAGTTCTACAGGGGGTTCCACTGAAGCTTTCTTT.

This chain joins TRBV6-6 and TRBJ2-7, with D perhaps given as TRBD1 or TRBD2 (5 bases each). Trimming cost V 2 bases and J 3 bases, with 11 bases left between them. The CDR3 consists of 14 residues. CDR1 and CDR2 (germline): MNHNY, SVGAGI (reference sequence). The DNA for the CDR3 is TGTGCCAGCAGTTACGGGGGATCTATCTACGAGCAGTACTTC. It encodes CASSYGGSIYEQYF.

This chain links TRBV11-2 with TRBJ1-5, with D unresolved. The CDR3 covers 13 residues. Trimming took off 4 bases at V and 4 bases at J, with 8 bases between the two ends. CDR1 SGHAT and CDR2 FQNNGV come from the germline V gene. CDR3 nucleotide sequence: TGTGCCAGCAGCTCGAGTGATAATCAGCCCCAGCATTTT. Protein: CASSSSDNQPQHF.